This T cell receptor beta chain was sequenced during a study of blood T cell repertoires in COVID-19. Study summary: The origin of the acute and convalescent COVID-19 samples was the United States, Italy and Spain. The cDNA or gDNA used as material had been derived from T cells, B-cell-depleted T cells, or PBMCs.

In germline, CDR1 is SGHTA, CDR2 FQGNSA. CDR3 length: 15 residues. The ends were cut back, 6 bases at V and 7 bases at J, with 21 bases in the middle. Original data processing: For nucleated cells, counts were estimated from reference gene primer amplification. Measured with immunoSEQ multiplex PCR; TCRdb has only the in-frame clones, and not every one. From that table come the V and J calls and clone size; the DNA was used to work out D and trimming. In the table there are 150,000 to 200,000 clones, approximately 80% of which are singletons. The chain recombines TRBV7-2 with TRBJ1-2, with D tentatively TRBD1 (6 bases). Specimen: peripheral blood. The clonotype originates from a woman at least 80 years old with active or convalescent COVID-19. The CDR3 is CASRGQEQGVSGYTF. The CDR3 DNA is TGTGCCAGCAGGGGGCAGGAACAGGGTGTAAGTGGCTACACCTTC.